The 14 T cell receptor beta chains reported below all come from one sample, sequenced in a study of regulatory T cells in long-lasting Graves disease. To make TCR beta libraries, researchers used iRepertoire HTBI primers and Arm-PCR of CDR3 regions. TCRdb reanalysed the multiplex PCR reads using MiXCR and keeps one entry per CDR3 protein. Seen here are about 300,000 distinct CDR3 sequences, 20% to 25% observed once, and the top ten hold 56%. Time point defined: persistent/refractory GD, antithyroid drugs over 5 years with positive TRAb. Generation of the TCR library employed RNA extracted from PBMCs. The material was peripheral blood mononuclear cells (PBMCs), obtained when the disease was refractory, from a patient treated with antithyroid drugs. Source of these receptors: a female donor with Graves disease.

This clonotype has ten or more counts. V gene TRBV2 combines with J gene TRBJ2-5; D not certain. This CDR3 is built from 13 residues. Germline values: CDR1 SNHLY, CDR2 FYNNEI. The V and J ends lost 6 bases and 2 bases respectively, with 10 bases between them. The CDR3 reads CASRVDVQETQYF. CDR3 bases: TGTGCCAGCAGGGTGGACGTACAAGAGACCCAGTACTTC.

This clonotype was observed a few times. The chain joins TRBV6-1 to TRBJ2-3; 8 bases are a match to TRBD1. CDR3 size: 14 residues. V lost 9 bases, J lost 1 base, and 6 bases stayed unmatched. Germline V gene data show CDR1 as MNHNS and CDR2 as SASEGT. The CDR3 DNA reads as TGTGCCAGTAGACAGGGGCCTCGCACAGATACGCAGTATTTT. As protein: CASRQGPRTDTQYF.

This clonotype was counted only a few times. The chain joins TRBV7-2 to TRBJ2-6, with D perhaps TRBD1 (6 bases). Germline CDR1 SGHTA, CDR2 FQGNSA. The CDR3 contains 16 residues. Trimming shortened V by 5 bases and J by 0 bases, and 11 bases separated the two germline ends. The CDR3 nucleotides read TGTGCCAGCAGCCCAGGGGAGAGCTCTGGGGCCAACGTCCTGACTTTC. It encodes CASSPGESSGANVLTF.

The gene calls are TRBV14 and TRBJ2-2, with 8 bases lining up with TRBD1. Germline CDR1 is SGHDN and CDR2 is FVKESK. The CDR3 loop spans 15 amino acids. J lost 5 bases, V lost 5 bases, and 7 bases had no gene match. In nucleotides, the CDR3 is TGTGCCAGCAGCAGGGCGAACAGGGGGACCGGGGAGCTGTTTTTT. As protein: CASSRANRGTGELFF.

Ten or more counts support this clonotype. The J gene is TRBJ1-2, the V gene TRBV3-1, with no clear D. Looked up from germline, CDR1 is LGHDT and CDR2 is YNNKEL (reference sequence). V lost 4 bases, J lost 8 bases, and 14 bases lay in between. This CDR3 comprises 13 residues. The CDR3 is CASSPNQRGGYTF. The CDR3 nucleotides are TGTGCCAGCAGCCCTAACCAGCGAGGGGGCTACACCTTC.

This clonotype was counted ten times or more. The chain employs TRBV7-9 and TRBJ2-5; D is undetermined. The CDR3 loop spans 17 amino acids. Trimming removed 2 bases from V and 5 bases from J, with 21 bases in between. Germline values: CDR1 SEHNR, CDR2 FQNEAQ (reference sequence). The CDR3 DNA reads as TGTGCCAGCAGCTTACCCTCGGGCCAGTTCGCCAGGGAGACCCAGTACTTC. This gives the protein CASSLPSGQFARETQYF.

This clonotype was picked up many times. The chain employs TRBV2 and TRBJ1-5; 9 bases are shared with TRBD1. There are 19 residues in the CDR3. Germline CDR1 reads SNHLY; CDR2 reads FYNNEI. The ends lost 4 bases at V and 2 bases at J; junction bases unmatched: 15. The CDR3 DNA follows: TGTGCCAGCAGTGGGGTTGCCAGACAGGGGGTTATGGGCAATCAGCCCCAGCATTTT. Translated, it gives CASSGVARQGVMGNQPQHF.

In this sample, this clonotype turned up a few times. This chain connects TRBV19 to TRBJ2-2, with 7 positions matching TRBD1. J gave up 9 bases and V 7 bases, and 5 bases lay outside the gene matches. The CDR3 covers 12 residues. From germline, CDR1 is LNHDA and CDR2 SQIVND (reference sequence). This chain's CDR3 is CASTRQGRELFF. The CDR3 bases are TGTGCCAGTACCCGACAGGGTAGGGAGCTGTTTTTT.

The rearrangement uses TRBV19 and TRBJ2-5; TRBD1 aligns across 7 bases. The CDR3 has 14 amino acids. J lost 2 bases, V lost 3 bases, and 3 bases had no gene match. From germline, CDR1 is LNHDA and CDR2 SQIVND (reference sequence). The CDR3 nucleotides read TGTGCCAGTAGTATTTCCAGGGGGCAAGAGACCCAGTACTTC. Its translation: CASSISRGQETQYF.

V is TRBV6-1 and J is TRBJ1-1; the D gene is possibly TRBD1 (5 bases). Per germline, CDR1 MNHNS and CDR2 SASEGT. This CDR3 spans 19 amino acids. V lost 7 bases and J 0 bases, leaving 27 bases between the germline ends. Here the CDR3 reads CASTPGKGVITFMNTEAFF. CDR3 nucleotide sequence: TGTGCCAGCACCCCGGGGAAAGGGGTAATTACTTTTATGAACACTGAAGCTTTCTTT.

This clonotype has just a few counts. V is TRBV24-1 and J is TRBJ2-5; 7 bases match TRBD1. CDR1 is KGHDR and CDR2 is SFDVKD in the germline V gene. The CDR3 length is 15 residues. V lost 3 bases and J lost 5; bases outside the gene matches: 8. CDR3 in DNA: TGTGCCACCAGTGATGTGACAGGGCTTCAGGAGACCCAGTACTTC. It yields the protein CATSDVTGLQETQYF.

This clonotype was picked up a small number of times. This chain uses TRBV6-1 with TRBJ1-5, with 7 bases matching TRBD1. The CDR3 contains 14 residues. Unmatched junction bases numbered 6, after V lost 4 bases and J lost 6 bases. Germline V gene lookup returns CDR1 MNHNS and CDR2 SASEGT. Here the CDR3 DNA reads TGTGCCAGCAGTGCCAGACAGGGCTCTCAGCCCCAGCATTTT. This sequence encodes CASSARQGSQPQHF.

In its sample, this clonotype was seen a few times. The chain combines TRBV20-1 with TRBJ2-7, with TRBD1 identical over 8 bases. V was pared by 3 bases and J by 3 bases, with 10 bases of the junction left unmatched. Germline CDR1 and CDR2: DFQATT and SNEGSKA (reference sequence). The CDR3 has 15 residues. The chain's CDR3 is CSARPGDRPNYEQYF. The DNA of the CDR3 is TGCAGTGCTAGGCCCGGGGACAGGCCCAACTACGAGCAGTACTTC.

This clonotype was observed at least ten times. This chain joins TRBV29-1 and TRBJ1-1; 8 positions agree with TRBD1. Germline loops: CDR1 SQVTM, CDR2 ANQGSEA. CDR3 size: 15 residues. With 1 base clipped from V and 3 bases from J, the junction kept 7 bases outside the gene matches. The CDR3 here is CSVEGSGGKYTEAFF. CDR3 in DNA: TGCAGCGTTGAAGGGTCAGGGGGCAAGTACACTGAAGCTTTCTTT.